The next 18 T cell receptor beta chains were all read from a single sample in a study of shared clonotypes between healthy human individuals. This table comes from immunoSEQ multiplex PCR, and its TCRdb copy is limited to in-frame clones, with some not included. This table holds 600,000 or so clones, 95% to 98% found once. Naive CD8 cells, CD45RO-negative and positively selected for CCR7, excluded terminally differentiated effector memory CD45RA+ cells. Sequencing input: naive CD8+ T cells sorted from blood. These receptors all stem from a man younger than 45 in good health.

The V call is TRBV6-4, the J call TRBJ2-1; 12 bases are shared with TRBD2. The CDR3 has 16 amino acids. Per the germline V gene, CDR1 is MRHNA and CDR2 is SNTAGT. J gave up 9 bases and V 5 bases, and 11 bases lay outside the gene matches. Here the CDR3 DNA reads TGTGCCAGCAGTCGCCTAGCGGGAGGGCCATATAGTGAGCAGTTCTTC. Its translation: CASSRLAGGPYSEQFF.

The V gene is TRBV11-3, the J gene TRBJ2-1; D uncertain. Trimming shortened V by 4 bases and J by 7 bases, and 5 bases separated the two germline ends. The CDR3 loop spans 11 amino acids. CDR1 is SGHNT, CDR2 YENEEA, per germline. CDR3 sequence (DNA): TGTGCCAGCAGCTCCGGTAATGAGCAGTTCTTC. Translated, it gives CASSSGNEQFF.

The chain employs TRBV29-1 and TRBJ1-1; D is uncertain. V dropped 7 bases and J dropped 3 bases, with 6 bases sitting between them. The CDR3 runs 10 residues. Per germline, CDR1 SQVTM and CDR2 ANQGSEA. The CDR3: CSDFDTEAFF. CDR3 DNA sequence: TGCAGCGACTTCGACACTGAAGCTTTCTTT.

The DNA for the CDR3 is TGTGCCAGCAGCCCAACAGGGGGCGCATCAGGAAACACCATATATTTT. It encodes CASSPTGGASGNTIYF. The chain carries TRBV7-9 and TRBJ1-3; 9 nucleotides agree with TRBD1. The CDR3 has 16 residues. The V gene end was trimmed by 5 bases and the J gene end by 4 bases; junction bases not matched to a gene: 9. Germline loops: CDR1 SEHNR, CDR2 FQNEAQ (reference sequence).

The chain uses TRBV7-8 and TRBJ2-7; D gene unclear. The CDR3 contains 15 residues. Germline V lookup: CDR1 SGHVS, CDR2 FQNEAQ. Trimming removed 0 bases from V and 3 bases from J, with 12 bases in between. The CDR3 DNA follows: TGTGCCAGCAGCTTAGCCCTGGCTGAGGACTACGAGCAGTACTTC. Encoded protein: CASSLALAEDYEQYF.

This chain uses TRBV5-5 with TRBJ2-7, with no clear D. V lost 4 bases and J 4 bases, leaving 18 bases between the germline ends. The germline V gene encodes CDR1 SGHKS and CDR2 YYEKEE (reference sequence). The CDR3 runs to 15 residues. DNA of the CDR3: TGTGCCAGCAGCAGTAAGATGGCGAAGGTATACGAGCAGTACTTC. Translating gives CASSSKMAKVYEQYF.

This chain connects TRBV7-9 to TRBJ2-5, with D possibly matching TRBD1 (5 bases). CDR1 and CDR2 (germline): SEHNR, FQNEAQ (reference sequence). Trimming took off 1 base at V and 4 bases at J, with 7 bases between the two ends. This CDR3 contains 13 residues. The CDR3 bases are TGTGCCAGCAGCTTAGAGGACACAGAGACCCAGTACTTC. The encoded protein is CASSLEDTETQYF. The whole variable domain, remainder taken from reference TRBV7-9 and TRBJ2-5, is DTGVSQNPRHKITKRGQNVTFRCDPISEHNRLYWYRQTLGQGPEFLTYFQNEAQLEKSRLLSDRFSAERPKGSFSTLEIQRTEQGDSAMYLCASSLEDTETQYFGPGTRLLVL.

The chain links TRBV7-2 to TRBJ2-3; 11 bases are shared with TRBD2. The germline CDR1 and CDR2 sequences are SGHTA and FQGNSA. J lost 6 bases, V lost 1 base, and 9 bases had no gene match. The CDR3 is 17 residues long. CDR3 sequence reads: CASSLDFSGRAGDTQYF. The DNA of the CDR3 is TGTGCCAGCAGCTTAGACTTTAGCGGGAGGGCCGGGGATACGCAGTATTTT. Supplemented by reference TRBV7-2 and TRBJ2-3, the full variable domain reads GAGVSQSPSNKVTEKGKDVELRCDPISGHTALYWYRQSLGQGLEFLIYFQGNSAPDKSGLPSDRFSAERTGGSVSTLTIQRTQQEDSAVYLCASSLDFSGRAGDTQYFGPGTRLTVL.

The rearrangement uses TRBV7-2 and TRBJ2-7; D may be TRBD1 or TRBD2 (5 bases each). V was cut by 4 bases and J by 4 bases, with 14 bases left in between. The germline V gene has CDR1 SGHTA and CDR2 FQGNSA. The CDR3 is 14 residues long. Here the CDR3 reads CASSSDRDHYEQYF. CDR3 nucleotide sequence: TGTGCCAGCAGCTCGGACCGGGACCATTACGAGCAGTACTTC.

This sequence joins TRBV6-1 and TRBJ1-4; D is perhaps TRBD1 (6 bases). This CDR3 comprises 16 residues. In germline, CDR1 is MNHNS, CDR2 SASEGT. Trimming took 3 bases from V and 2 from J, leaving 13 bases between them. In DNA, the CDR3 is TGTGCCAGCAGTGACTACCAGGGGAACACTAATGAAAAACTGTTTTTT. Translation gives CASSDYQGNTNEKLFF.

The chain combines TRBV9 with TRBJ1-2; no firm D call. This CDR3 contains 12 residues. Looked up from germline, CDR1 is SGDLS and CDR2 is YYNGEE. The V gene lost 1 base and the J gene lost 8 bases, with 9 bases spanning the gap. The CDR3 region has the DNA TGTGCCAGCAGCGTATATGCCGAGGGCTACACCTTC. Translation gives CASSVYAEGYTF.

The sample holds one count of this clone. V usage is TRBV5-4 and J usage is TRBJ2-3; D is unclear. Per germline, CDR1 SGHNT and CDR2 YYREEE (reference sequence). The CDR3 runs 15 residues. Trimming took 1 base from V and 4 from J, leaving 13 bases between them. Here the CDR3 DNA reads TGTGCCAGCAGCTTGAAGGGATCCTTGGCAGATACGCAGTATTTT. This encodes CASSLKGSLADTQYF.

The CDR3 region is CASSLGTGPFYEQYF. CDR3 coding DNA: TGTGCCAGCAGCTTAGGGACAGGGCCTTTCTACGAGCAGTACTTC. The rearrangement uses TRBV7-2 and TRBJ2-7; 8 bases are a match to TRBD1. Germline values: CDR1 SGHTA, CDR2 FQGNSA. This CDR3 is built from 15 residues. Unmatched junction bases numbered 5, after V lost 1 base and J lost 3 bases.

The genes are TRBV5-5 and TRBJ2-1, with 10 positions matching TRBD2. The CDR3 is 16 residues long. The V segment lost 4 bases and the J segment 7 bases; nucleotides outside the gene matches: 11. Germline values: CDR1 SGHKS, CDR2 YYEKEE (reference sequence). The CDR3 spells CASSLFLAGVGNEQFF. The CDR3 region has the DNA TGTGCCAGCAGCCTCTTCCTAGCGGGAGTCGGTAATGAGCAGTTCTTC.

V and J are TRBV7-9 and TRBJ2-6; D uncertain. This CDR3 is built from 15 residues. V was trimmed by 5 bases and J by 0 bases, leaving 8 bases between them. Germline CDR1 and CDR2: SEHNR and FQNEAQ (reference sequence). The CDR3 region is CASSGPNSGANVLTF. In DNA, the CDR3 is TGTGCCAGCAGCGGACCCAACTCTGGGGCCAACGTCCTGACTTTC. Supplemented by reference TRBV7-9 and TRBJ2-6, the full variable domain reads DTGVSQNPRHKITKRGQNVTFRCDPISEHNRLYWYRQTLGQGPEFLTYFQNEAQLEKSRLLSDRFSAERPKGSFSTLEIQRTEQGDSAMYLCASSGPNSGANVLTFGAGSRLTVL.

This chain links TRBV5-8 with TRBJ2-7, with unresolved D. The CDR3 totals 14 residues. V shed 2 bases and J shed 3 bases, with 12 bases lying between them. The germline V gene encodes CDR1 SGHTS and CDR2 YDEGEE. The CDR3 DNA sequence: TGTGCCAGCAGCTTTTTCCAAGGCCTCTACGAGCAGTACTTC. Protein sequence: CASSFFQGLYEQYF.

The V call is TRBV5-4, the J call TRBJ2-7, with 9 bases identical to TRBD2. The CDR3 is 16 residues long. The V gene end was trimmed by 0 bases and the J gene end by 3 bases; junction bases not matched to a gene: 7. CDR1 is SGHNT and CDR2 is YYREEE in the germline V gene (reference sequence). CDR3 DNA sequence: TGTGCCAGCAGCTTGGATCTCGCGGGAGGGTACTACGAGCAGTACTTC. Translating gives CASSLDLAGGYYEQYF.

V is TRBV9 and J is TRBJ2-1; TRBD2 agrees at 8 bases. This CDR3 is 14 amino acids long. J lost 4 bases, V lost 3 bases, and 3 bases had no gene match. CDR1 SGDLS and CDR2 YYNGEE come from the germline V gene. The CDR3 coding sequence is TGTGCCAGCAGCGGGGGACTAGTTTACAATGAGCAGTTCTTC. This sequence encodes CASSGGLVYNEQFF.